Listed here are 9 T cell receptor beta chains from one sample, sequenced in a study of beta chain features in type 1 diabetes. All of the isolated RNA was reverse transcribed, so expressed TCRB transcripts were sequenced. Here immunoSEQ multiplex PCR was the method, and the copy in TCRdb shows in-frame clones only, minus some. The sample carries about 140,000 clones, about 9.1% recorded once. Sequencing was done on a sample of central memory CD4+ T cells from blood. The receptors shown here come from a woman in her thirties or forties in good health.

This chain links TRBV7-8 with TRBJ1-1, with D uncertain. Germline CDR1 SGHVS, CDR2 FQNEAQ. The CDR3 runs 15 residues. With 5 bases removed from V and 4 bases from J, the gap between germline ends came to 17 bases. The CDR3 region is CASSPQQGGSTEAFF. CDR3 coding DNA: TGTGCCAGCAGCCCACAGCAAGGAGGCTCCACTGAAGCTTTCTTT.

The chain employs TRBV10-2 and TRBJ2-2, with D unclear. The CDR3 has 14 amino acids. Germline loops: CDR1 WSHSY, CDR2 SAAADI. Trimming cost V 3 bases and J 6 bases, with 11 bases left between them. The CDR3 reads CASSDLIPAGELFF. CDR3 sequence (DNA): TGCGCCAGCAGTGATTTAATTCCCGCCGGGGAGCTGTTTTTT.

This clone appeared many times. The CDR3 DNA sequence: TGCAGCGTTGGGGACAAAGATCAGCCCCAGCATTTT. It is translated as CSVGDKDQPQHF. This chain links TRBV29-1 with TRBJ1-5; D is perhaps TRBD1 (6 bases). The V gene lost 4 bases and the J gene lost 5 bases, with 9 bases spanning the gap. The CDR3 has 12 residues. CDR1 is SQVTM and CDR2 is ANQGSEA in the germline V gene.

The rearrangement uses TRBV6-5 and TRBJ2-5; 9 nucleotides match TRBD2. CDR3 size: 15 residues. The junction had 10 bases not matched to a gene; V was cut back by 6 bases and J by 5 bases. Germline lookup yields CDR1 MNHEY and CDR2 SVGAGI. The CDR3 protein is CASSKRLAESETQYF. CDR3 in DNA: TGTGCCAGCAGCAAGAGACTAGCGGAGTCGGAGACCCAGTACTTC.

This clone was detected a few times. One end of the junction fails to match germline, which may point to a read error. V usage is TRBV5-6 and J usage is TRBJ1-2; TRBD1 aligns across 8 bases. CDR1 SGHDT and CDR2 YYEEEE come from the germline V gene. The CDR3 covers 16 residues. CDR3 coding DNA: TGTGCCAGCAGCCCCGGCGGACAGGGCTCCAACTTTGGCTACACCTTC. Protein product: CASSPGGQGSNFGYTF.

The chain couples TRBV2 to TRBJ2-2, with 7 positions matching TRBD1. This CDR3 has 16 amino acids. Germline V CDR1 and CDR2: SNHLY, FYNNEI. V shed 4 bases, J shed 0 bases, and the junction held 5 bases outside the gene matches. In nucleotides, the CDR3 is TGTGCCAGCAGTGTTGACAGGGACGCGAACACCGGGGAGCTGTTTTTT. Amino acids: CASSVDRDANTGELFF.

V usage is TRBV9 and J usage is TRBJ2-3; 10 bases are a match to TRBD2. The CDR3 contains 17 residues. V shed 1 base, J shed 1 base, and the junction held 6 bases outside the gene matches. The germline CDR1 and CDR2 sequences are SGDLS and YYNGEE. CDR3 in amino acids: CASSVRAGGAGTDTQYF. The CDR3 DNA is TGTGCCAGCAGCGTAAGAGCGGGGGGGGCTGGCACAGATACGCAGTATTTT.

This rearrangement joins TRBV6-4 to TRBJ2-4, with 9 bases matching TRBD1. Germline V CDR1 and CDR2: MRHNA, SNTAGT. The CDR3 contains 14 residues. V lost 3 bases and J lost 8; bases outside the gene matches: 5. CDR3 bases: TGTGCCAGCAGTGAACAGGGGGCGCAAGACATTCAGTACTTC. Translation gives CASSEQGAQDIQYF.

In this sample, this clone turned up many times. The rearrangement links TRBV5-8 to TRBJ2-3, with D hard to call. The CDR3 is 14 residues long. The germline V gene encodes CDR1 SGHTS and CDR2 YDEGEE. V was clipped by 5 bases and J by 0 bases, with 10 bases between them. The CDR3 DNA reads TGTGCCAGCAGGCTAGGTTTGAGCACAGATACGCAGTATTTT. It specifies CASRLGLSTDTQYF.